A single sample gave rise to the 18 T cell receptor beta chains below, sequenced in a study of glioma-infiltrating T cells. Using RNA template, CDR3s of TCR alpha and beta were amplified with iRepertoire arm-PCR. TCRdb redid the calling of the multiplex PCR reads with MiXCR, one entry per CDR3 protein. The sample shows approximately 12,000 distinct CDR3 sequences, less than 30% of them seen only once. The sequenced sample was glioma tissue, nonneoplastic brain tissue, or PBMCs (not recorded which). Receptors were obtained from a human donor with low-grade glioma or glioblastoma, undergoing nonglioma brain surgery, or in good health (not recorded which).

Concerning this clonotype itself: Possible read error: a much larger clone is one base away. The chain combines TRBV6-1 with TRBJ2-5; D unresolved. Per the germline V gene, CDR1 is MNHNS and CDR2 is SASEGT. The CDR3 covers 13 residues. The CDR3 region has the DNA TGTGCCAGCAGTGAACCGCCCTTAGAGGCCCAGTACTTC. Translating it yields CASSEPPLEAQYF.

This clonotype was detected many times. The chain carries TRBV6-2 or TRBV6-3 and TRBJ2-1; D call uncertain. The CDR3 runs to 17 residues. Germline CDR1 MNHEY, CDR2 SVGEGT. V was trimmed by 0 bases and J by 4 bases, leaving 16 bases between them. CDR3 nucleotides: TGTGCCAGCAGTTACTCTCTAACCAGACGTCAGTACAATGAGCAGTTCTTC. Amino acid sequence: CASSYSLTRRQYNEQFF.

As regards this clonotype: A much larger clone lies a single base off, so this may be a read error. The chain recombines TRBV4-1 with TRBJ1-2, with D perhaps matching TRBD1 (6 bases). The germline gives CDR1 MGHRA, CDR2 YSYEKL. The CDR3 covers 13 residues. The CDR3 DNA reads TGCGCCAGCATCCAACGAGGGGGAGACATCCAGACCTTC. The encoded protein is CASIQRGGDIQTF.

This clonotype was detected a few times. CDR3 nucleotide sequence: TGTGCCAGCAGCCTACAGGGCGAACTGTTTTTT. Amino acids: CASSLQGELFF. The rearrangement uses TRBV3-1 and TRBJ1-4, with a possible D match to TRBD1 (6 bases). Trimming took off 4 bases at V and 12 bases at J, with 9 bases between the two ends. Germline lookup yields CDR1 LGHDT and CDR2 YNNKEL (reference sequence). The CDR3 has 11 amino acids.

This clonotype occurred a few times. The chain links TRBV2 to TRBJ2-1, with TRBD2 matching 14 bases. CDR3 length equals 15 residues. V was clipped by 6 bases and J by 6 bases; unmatched bases: 4. Germline V gives CDR1 SNHLY, CDR2 FYNNEI. DNA of the CDR3: TGTGCCAGCAGAGCCGGGACTAGCGGGGGCAATGAGCAGTTCTTC. It specifies CASRAGTSGGNEQFF.

This clonotype was observed at least ten times. The chain joins TRBV6-4 to TRBJ2-3, with no clear D. Looked up from germline, CDR1 is MRHNA and CDR2 is SNTAGT. Trimming cost V 3 bases and J 1 base, with 5 bases left between them. The CDR3 totals 13 residues. The CDR3 coding sequence is TGTGCCAGCAGTGAGCGAGGCACAGATACGCAGTATTTT. This gives the protein CASSERGTDTQYF.

Many counts were recorded for this clonotype. The V gene is TRBV7-9, the J gene TRBJ1-3, with no clear D. CDR1 SEHNR and CDR2 FQNEAQ come from the germline V gene (reference sequence). This CDR3 contains 16 residues. The germline V and J ends were trimmed by 2 bases and 0 bases, with 11 bases remaining between them. The CDR3 is CASSLSGGSSGNTIYF. For the CDR3, the DNA is TGTGCCAGCAGCTTATCGGGCGGGAGCTCTGGAAACACCATATATTTT. Complete variable domain (other parts from reference TRBV7-9 and TRBJ1-3): DTGVSQNPRHKITKRGQNVTFRCDPISEHNRLYWYRQTLGQGPEFLTYFQNEAQLEKSRLLSDRFSAERPKGSFSTLEIQRTEQGDSAMYLCASSLSGGSSGNTIYFGEGSWLTVV.

This clonotype was detected only a few times. The genes are TRBV10-3 and TRBJ1-1; TRBD1 matches 7 bases. This CDR3 is built from 14 residues. Per germline, CDR1 ENHRY and CDR2 SYGVKD. V shed 5 bases and J 2 bases; nucleotides not matched to a gene: 5. Here the CDR3 DNA reads TGTGCCATCAGTCCAACAGGGGAAAACACTGAAGCTTTCTTT. Its protein is CAISPTGENTEAFF.

This clonotype turned up a few times. This sequence joins TRBV18 and TRBJ2-5; D is unclear. The CDR3 is made up of 12 amino acids. From germline, CDR1 is KGHSH and CDR2 LQKENI. V was shortened by 3 bases and J by 5 bases, with 7 bases between the two germline ends. The CDR3 loop is CASSPIKETQYF. The CDR3, as DNA: TGTGCCAGCTCACCCATTAAGGAGACCCAGTACTTC.

This clonotype appeared a single time. A read error may be the cause here, since a much bigger clone is one base away. The rearrangement uses TRBV20-1 and TRBJ1-1; no clear D gene. The germline V and J ends were trimmed by 1 base and 1 base, with 13 bases remaining between them. Germline V gene lookup returns CDR1 DFQATT and CDR2 SNEGSKA (reference sequence). The CDR3 extends over 15 amino acids. CDR3 DNA: TGCAGTGCTAGAGGCAGTCTCTTTGGGAACACTGAAGCTTTCTTT. This codes for CSARGSLFGNTEAFF.

A note on this clonotype: This may stem from a read error, because a much larger clone lies one nucleotide away. J is TRBJ2-1 and V is TRBV28; D is perhaps TRBD2 (5 bases). V dropped 6 bases and J dropped 8 bases, with 20 bases sitting between them. The V gene's germline CDR1 is MDHEN and CDR2 SYDVKM. The CDR3 has 15 residues. Here the CDR3 reads CASSYGEGAVDEQFF. The CDR3 DNA follows: TGTGCCAGCAGCTATGGCGAGGGCGCCGTAGATGAGCAGTTCTTC.

This clonotype was counted a few times. This chain uses TRBV30 with TRBJ2-7; D remains unclear. CDR3 size: 12 residues. The germline CDR1 and CDR2 sequences are GTSNPN and SVGIG (reference sequence). Trimming pared 6 bases from V and 2 bases from J, leaving 11 bases between. The CDR3 DNA reads as TGTGCCTGCGGCCGGGCTACCTACGAGCAGTACTTC. Translated: CACGRATYEQYF.

The chain carries TRBV12-5 and TRBJ2-1, with a tentative D call TRBD1 (6 bases). In germline, CDR1 is LGHNT, CDR2 FRNRAP. Trimming took off 6 bases at V and 13 bases at J, with 19 bases between the two ends. CDR3 size: 13 residues. CDR3 DNA sequence: TGTGCTAGTGGCCAAATGCTCCAGGGGATTCAGTTCTTC. Translating gives CASGQMLQGIQFF.

This clonotype was seen repeatedly, ten times or more. The chain combines TRBV28 with TRBJ2-3, with 10 bases matching TRBD2. Germline lookup yields CDR1 MDHEN and CDR2 SYDVKM. This CDR3 region has 16 residues. V lost 5 bases, J lost 5 bases, and 10 bases stayed unmatched. The CDR3 protein is CASSIRLAGPRDTQYF. For the CDR3, the DNA is TGTGCCAGCAGTATTAGACTAGCGGGCCCCCGAGATACGCAGTATTTT.

This clonotype was picked up many times. This chain connects TRBV27 to TRBJ2-3; D possibly corresponds to TRBD2 (6 bases). Germline V gene lookup returns CDR1 MNHEY and CDR2 SMNVEV (reference sequence). Trimming took 1 base from V and 2 from J, leaving 19 bases between them. The CDR3 covers 18 residues. CDR3 nucleotides: TGTGCCAGCAGTTTATTCCTGGGCGGGACCCCAATCACAGATACGCAGTATTTT. Translation: CASSLFLGGTPITDTQYF.

This clonotype was counted a few times. The chain links TRBV7-9 to TRBJ2-5; D not resolved. This CDR3 region has 13 residues. V lost 3 bases, J lost 3 bases, and 8 bases lay in between. The germline V gene encodes CDR1 SEHNR and CDR2 FQNEAQ (reference sequence). The CDR3 sequence is CASSFTVEETQYF. The CDR3 DNA is TGTGCCAGCAGCTTCACAGTGGAAGAGACCCAGTACTTC.

The chain employs TRBV5-1 and TRBJ1-1; D is uncertain. CDR1 SGHRS and CDR2 YFSETQ come from the germline V gene. Between the trimmed V and J ends, which lost 5 bases and 3 bases, there was a span of 8 bases. This CDR3 has 12 amino acids. The CDR3 is CASRALDTEAFF. CDR3 nucleotide sequence: TGCGCCAGCAGGGCGCTGGACACTGAAGCTTTCTTT.

The chain recombines TRBV19 with TRBJ1-1, with D possibly matching TRBD1 (5 bases). Trimming removed 8 bases at V and 1 base at J, with 14 bases between. Germline V lookup: CDR1 LNHDA, CDR2 SQIVND (reference sequence). The CDR3 runs to 14 residues. The CDR3 DNA reads TGTGCCAGTGGGGGTGGGGCGGGGAACACTGAAGCTTTCTTT. It specifies CASGGGAGNTEAFF. Together with reference TRBV19 and TRBJ1-1, the CDR3 gives the full variable domain: DGGITQSPKYLFRKEGQNVTLSCEQNLNHDAMYWYRQDPGQGLRLIYYSQIVNDFQKGDIAEGYSVSREKKESFPLTVTSAQKNPTAFYLCASGGGAGNTEAFFGQGTRLTVV.